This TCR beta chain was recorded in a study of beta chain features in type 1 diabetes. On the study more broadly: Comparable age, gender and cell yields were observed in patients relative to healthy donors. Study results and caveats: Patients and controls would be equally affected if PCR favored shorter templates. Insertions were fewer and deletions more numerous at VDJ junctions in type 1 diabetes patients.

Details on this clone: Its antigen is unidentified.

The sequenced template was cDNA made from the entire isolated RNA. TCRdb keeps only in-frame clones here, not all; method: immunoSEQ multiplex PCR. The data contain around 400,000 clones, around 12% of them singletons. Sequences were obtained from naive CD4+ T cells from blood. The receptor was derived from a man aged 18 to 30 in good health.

DNA of the CDR3: TGTGCCAGCAGTGCCGGACAGGGCCCAGATACGCAGTATTTT. It yields the protein CASSAGQGPDTQYF. The rearrangement uses TRBV28 and TRBJ2-3; 8 bases match TRBD1. V shed 5 bases, J shed 4 bases, and the junction held 5 bases outside the gene matches. Germline V lookup: CDR1 MDHEN, CDR2 SYDVKM. This CDR3 region has 14 residues.